This section outlines one T cell receptor beta chain sequence together with its context. Germline CDR1 SNHLY, CDR2 FYNNEI. J gave up 1 base and V 8 bases, and 4 bases lay outside the gene matches. This CDR3 region has 13 residues. Profiled with immunoSEQ multiplex PCR; TCRdb holds only in-frame clones, not every one. Of a few hundred thousand clones in the sample, around nine tenths were seen once. The data stem from a study of blood T cell repertoires in COVID-19. Sample: PBMCs or T cells enriched from blood (not recorded which). The rearrangement uses TRBV2 and TRBJ1-1; 7 bases are a match to TRBD1. The sequence derives from a woman in her forties or fifties who had recovered from COVID-19. Written as DNA, the CDR3 is TGTGCCAGCGGATGGACAGGGAACACTGAAGCTTTCTTT. Its protein is CASGWTGNTEAFF.